This T cell receptor (beta chain) was sequenced during a study of blood T cell repertoires in COVID-19. Clinical history reported by participants formed the basis on which cohorts were assigned. From germline, CDR1 is SGHRS and CDR2 YFSETQ. The CDR3 extends over 14 amino acids. V lost 4 bases and J lost 5, with 13 bases in between. Generated by immunoSEQ multiplex PCR, the TCRdb table keeps only in-frame clones and is missing some. The data show 350,000 to 400,000 clones, with approximately 90% seen just once and 0.8% to 0.9% held by the top ten. Sequences were obtained from PBMCs or T cells enriched from blood (not recorded which). This sequence was found in a woman aged 40 to 49 who had been exposed to COVID-19. This chain links TRBV5-1 with TRBJ1-5; D is undetermined. The CDR3 here is CASSKRIGDQPQHF. CDR3 sequence (DNA): TGCGCCAGCAGCAAGAGGATTGGAGATCAGCCCCAGCATTTT. Looking up the rest from reference TRBV5-1 and TRBJ1-5 gives the full variable domain: KAGVTQTPRYLIKTRGQQVTLSCSPISGHRSVSWYQQTPGQGLQFLFEYFSETQRNKGNFPGRFSGRQFSNSRSEMNVSTLELGDSALYLCASSKRIGDQPQHFGDGTRLSIL.